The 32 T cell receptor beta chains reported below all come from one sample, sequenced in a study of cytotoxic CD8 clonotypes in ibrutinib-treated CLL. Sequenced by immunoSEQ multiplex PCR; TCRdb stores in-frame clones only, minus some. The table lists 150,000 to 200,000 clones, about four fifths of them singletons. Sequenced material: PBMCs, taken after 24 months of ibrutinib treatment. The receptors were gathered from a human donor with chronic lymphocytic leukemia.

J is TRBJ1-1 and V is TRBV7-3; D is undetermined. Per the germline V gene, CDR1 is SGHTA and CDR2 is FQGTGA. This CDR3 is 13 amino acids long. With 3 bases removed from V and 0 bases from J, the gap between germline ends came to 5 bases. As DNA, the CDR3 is TGTGCCAGCAGCTTTTCAGTGAACACTGAAGCTTTCTTT. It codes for CASSFSVNTEAFF.

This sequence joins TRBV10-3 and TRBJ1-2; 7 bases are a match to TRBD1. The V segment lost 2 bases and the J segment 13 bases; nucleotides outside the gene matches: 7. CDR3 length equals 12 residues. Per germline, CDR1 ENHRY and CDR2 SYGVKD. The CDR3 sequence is CAISEVQGRGTF. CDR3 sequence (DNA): TGTGCCATCAGTGAGGTACAGGGGAGAGGCACCTTC.

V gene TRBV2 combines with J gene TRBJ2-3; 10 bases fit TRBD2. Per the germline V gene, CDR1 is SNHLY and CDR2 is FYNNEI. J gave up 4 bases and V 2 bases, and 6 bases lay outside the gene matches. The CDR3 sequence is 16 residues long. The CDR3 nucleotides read TGTGCCAGCAGTGAAATGCCTAGCGGGGGATCAGATACGCAGTATTTT. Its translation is CASSEMPSGGSDTQYF.

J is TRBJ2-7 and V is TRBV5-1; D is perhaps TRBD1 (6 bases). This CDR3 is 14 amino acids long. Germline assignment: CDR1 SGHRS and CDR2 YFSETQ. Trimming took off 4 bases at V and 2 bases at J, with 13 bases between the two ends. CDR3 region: CASSPGDVPYEQYF. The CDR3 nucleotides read TGCGCCAGCAGCCCAGGGGACGTTCCCTACGAGCAGTACTTC.

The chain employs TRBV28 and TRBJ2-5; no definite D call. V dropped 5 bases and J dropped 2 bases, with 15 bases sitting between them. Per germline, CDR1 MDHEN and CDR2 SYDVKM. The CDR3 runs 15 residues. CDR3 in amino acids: CASSAPGKSQETQYF. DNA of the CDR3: TGTGCCAGCAGTGCGCCAGGCAAGAGTCAAGAGACCCAGTACTTC.

The CDR3 region is CATSRDRVVSYEQYF. In DNA form, the CDR3 reads TGTGCCACCAGCAGAGACCGGGTGGTCTCCTACGAGCAGTACTTC. The chain recombines TRBV15 with TRBJ2-7; no definite D call. V was trimmed by 0 bases and J by 0 bases, leaving 9 bases between them. The CDR3 totals 15 residues. Germline lookup yields CDR1 LNHNV and CDR2 YYDKDF (reference sequence).

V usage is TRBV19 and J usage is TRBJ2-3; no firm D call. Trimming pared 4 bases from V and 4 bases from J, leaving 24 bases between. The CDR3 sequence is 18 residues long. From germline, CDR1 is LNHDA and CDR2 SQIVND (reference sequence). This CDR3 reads CASSTRPFDSISPDTQYF. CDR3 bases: TGTGCCAGTAGTACCCGTCCCTTCGACTCGATTTCGCCAGATACGCAGTATTTT.

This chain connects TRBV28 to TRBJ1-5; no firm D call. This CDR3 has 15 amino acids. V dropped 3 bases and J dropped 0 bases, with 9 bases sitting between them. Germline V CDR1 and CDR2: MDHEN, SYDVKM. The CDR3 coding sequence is TGTGCCAGCAGTTTGGATAGGTATAGCAATCAGCCCCAGCATTTT. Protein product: CASSLDRYSNQPQHF. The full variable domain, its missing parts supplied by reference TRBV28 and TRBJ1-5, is DVKVTQSSRYLVKRTGEKVFLECVQDMDHENMFWYRQDPGLGLRLIYFSYDVKMKEKGDIPEGYSVSREKKERFSLILESASTNQTSMYLCASSLDRYSNQPQHFGDGTRLSIL.

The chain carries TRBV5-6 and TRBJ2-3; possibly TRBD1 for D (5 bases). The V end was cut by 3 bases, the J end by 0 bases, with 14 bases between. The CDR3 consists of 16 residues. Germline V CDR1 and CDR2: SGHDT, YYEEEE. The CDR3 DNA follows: TGTGCCAGCAGCTCTCGCTCAGGGTCTAGCACAGATACGCAGTATTTT. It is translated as CASSSRSGSSTDTQYF.

The CDR3 DNA is TGTGCCAGCAGCGCTGGGACACCGATGAGCGCTGACTATGGCTACACCTTC. This translates into CASSAGTPMSADYGYTF. This chain connects TRBV5-5 to TRBJ1-2, with D possibly being TRBD1 (6 bases). Germline lookup yields CDR1 SGHKS and CDR2 YYEKEE (reference sequence). The CDR3 sequence is 17 residues long. Trimming pared 4 bases from V and 3 bases from J, leaving 22 bases between.

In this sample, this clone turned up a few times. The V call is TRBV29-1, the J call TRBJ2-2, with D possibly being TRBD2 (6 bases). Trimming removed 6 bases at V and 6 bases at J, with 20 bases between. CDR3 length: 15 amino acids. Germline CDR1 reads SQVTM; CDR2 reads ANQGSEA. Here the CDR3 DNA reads TGCAGCGTCCTATCCCAATTAGGAGGGCCCGGGGAGCTGTTTTTT. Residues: CSVLSQLGGPGELFF.

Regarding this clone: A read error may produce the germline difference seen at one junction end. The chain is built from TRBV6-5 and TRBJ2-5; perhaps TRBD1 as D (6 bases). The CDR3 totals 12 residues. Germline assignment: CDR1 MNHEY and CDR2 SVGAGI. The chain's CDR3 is CASSTGKKSEDF. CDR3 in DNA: TGTGCCAGCAGCACAGGGAAAAAGAGTGAGGACTTC.

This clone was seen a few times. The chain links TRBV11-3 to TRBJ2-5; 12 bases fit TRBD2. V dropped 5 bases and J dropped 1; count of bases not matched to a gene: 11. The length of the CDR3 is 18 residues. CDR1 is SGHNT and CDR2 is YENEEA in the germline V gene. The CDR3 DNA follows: TGTGCCAGCAGCCACACATCGCTAGCGGGAGGGGGCCAAGAGACCCAGTACTTC. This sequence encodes CASSHTSLAGGGQETQYF.

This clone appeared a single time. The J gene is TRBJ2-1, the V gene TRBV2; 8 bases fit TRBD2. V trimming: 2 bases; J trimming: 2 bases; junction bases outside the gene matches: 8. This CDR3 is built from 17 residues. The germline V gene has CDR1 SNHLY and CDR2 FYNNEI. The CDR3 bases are TGTGCCAGCAGTGAAATGGTTGTCGGGGGGGCCTACAATGAGCAGTTCTTC. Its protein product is CASSEMVVGGAYNEQFF.

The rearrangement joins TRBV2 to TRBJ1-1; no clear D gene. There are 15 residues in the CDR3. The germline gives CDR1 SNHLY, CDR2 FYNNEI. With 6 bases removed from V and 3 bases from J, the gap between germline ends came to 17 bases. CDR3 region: CASRRPPPGDTEAFF. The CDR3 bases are TGTGCCAGCAGAAGGCCCCCCCCTGGGGACACTGAAGCTTTCTTT.

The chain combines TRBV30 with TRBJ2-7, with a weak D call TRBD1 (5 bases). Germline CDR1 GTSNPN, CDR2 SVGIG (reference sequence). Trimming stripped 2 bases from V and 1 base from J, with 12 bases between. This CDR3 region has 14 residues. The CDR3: CAWSTGAGSYEQYF. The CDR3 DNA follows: TGTGCCTGGAGTACTGGGGCAGGGTCCTACGAGCAGTACTTC.

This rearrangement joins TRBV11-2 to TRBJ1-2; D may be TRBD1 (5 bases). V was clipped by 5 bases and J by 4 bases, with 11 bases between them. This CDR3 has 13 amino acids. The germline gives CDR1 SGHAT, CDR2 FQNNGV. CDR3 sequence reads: CASSPPGGYGYTF. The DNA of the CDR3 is TGTGCCAGCAGCCCCCCGGGGGGCTATGGCTACACCTTC.

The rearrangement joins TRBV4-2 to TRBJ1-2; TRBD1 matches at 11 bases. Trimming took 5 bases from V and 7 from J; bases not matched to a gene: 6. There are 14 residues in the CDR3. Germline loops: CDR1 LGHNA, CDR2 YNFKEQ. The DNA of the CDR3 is TGTGCCAGCAGCACCGGGACAGGGGGAGGTGGCTACACCTTC. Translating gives CASSTGTGGGGYTF.

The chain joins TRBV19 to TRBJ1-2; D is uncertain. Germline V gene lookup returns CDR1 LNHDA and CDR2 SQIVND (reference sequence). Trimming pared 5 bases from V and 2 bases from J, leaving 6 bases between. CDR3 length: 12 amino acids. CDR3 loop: CASSLVNYGYTF. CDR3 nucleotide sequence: TGTGCCAGTAGTCTCGTCAACTATGGCTACACCTTC.

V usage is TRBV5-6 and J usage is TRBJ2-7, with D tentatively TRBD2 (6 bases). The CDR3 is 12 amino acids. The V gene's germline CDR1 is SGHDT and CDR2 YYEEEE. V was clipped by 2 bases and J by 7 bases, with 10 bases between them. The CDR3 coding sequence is TGTGCCAGCAGCTTCACCGGAGGGGAGCAGTACTTC. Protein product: CASSFTGGEQYF.

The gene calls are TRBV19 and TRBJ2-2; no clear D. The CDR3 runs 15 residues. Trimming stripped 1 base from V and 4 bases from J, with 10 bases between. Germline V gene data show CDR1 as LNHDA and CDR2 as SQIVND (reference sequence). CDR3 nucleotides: TGTGCCAGTAGTATAGCCCCCAGCGCCACCGGGGAGCTGTTTTTT. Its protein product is CASSIAPSATGELFF.

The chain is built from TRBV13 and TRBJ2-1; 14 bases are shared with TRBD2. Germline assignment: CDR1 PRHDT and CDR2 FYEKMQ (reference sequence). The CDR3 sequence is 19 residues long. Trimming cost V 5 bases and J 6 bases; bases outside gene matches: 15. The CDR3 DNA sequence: TGTGCCAGCAGCCAAAGACTAGCGGGGGGGCCTTTCGGGGCCAATGAGCAGTTCTTC. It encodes CASSQRLAGGPFGANEQFF.

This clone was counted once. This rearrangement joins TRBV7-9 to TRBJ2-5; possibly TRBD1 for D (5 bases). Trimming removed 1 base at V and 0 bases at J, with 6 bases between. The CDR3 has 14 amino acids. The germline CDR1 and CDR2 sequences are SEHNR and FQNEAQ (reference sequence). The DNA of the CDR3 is TGTGCCAGCAGCTTAGACAGGTACCAAGAGACCCAGTACTTC. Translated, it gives CASSLDRYQETQYF. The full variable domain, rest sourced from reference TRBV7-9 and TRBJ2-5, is DTGVSQNPRHKITKRGQNVTFRCDPISEHNRLYWYRQTLGQGPEFLTYFQNEAQLEKSRLLSDRFSAERPKGSFSTLEIQRTEQGDSAMYLCASSLDRYQETQYFGPGTRLLVL.

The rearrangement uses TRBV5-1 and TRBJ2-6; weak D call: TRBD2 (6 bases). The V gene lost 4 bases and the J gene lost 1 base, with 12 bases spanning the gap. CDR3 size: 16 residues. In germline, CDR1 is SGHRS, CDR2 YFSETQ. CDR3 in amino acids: CASSGTRGSGANVLTF. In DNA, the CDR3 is TGCGCCAGCAGCGGTACCCGGGGGTCTGGGGCCAACGTCCTGACTTTC.

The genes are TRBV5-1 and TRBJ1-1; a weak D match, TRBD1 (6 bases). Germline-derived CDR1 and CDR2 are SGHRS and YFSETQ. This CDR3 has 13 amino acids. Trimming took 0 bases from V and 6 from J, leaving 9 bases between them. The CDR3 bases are TGCGCCAGCAGCTTGGAACAGGGCTCTGAAGCTTTCTTT. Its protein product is CASSLEQGSEAFF. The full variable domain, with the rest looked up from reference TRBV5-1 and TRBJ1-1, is KAGVTQTPRYLIKTRGQQVTLSCSPISGHRSVSWYQQTPGQGLQFLFEYFSETQRNKGNFPGRFSGRQFSNSRSEMNVSTLELGDSALYLCASSLEQGSEAFFGQGTRLTVV.

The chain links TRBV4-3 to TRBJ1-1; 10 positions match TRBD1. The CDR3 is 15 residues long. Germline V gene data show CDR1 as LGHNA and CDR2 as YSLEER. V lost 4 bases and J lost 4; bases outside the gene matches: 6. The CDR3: CASSLLRTGGTEAFF. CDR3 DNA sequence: TGCGCCAGCAGCCTCCTACGGACAGGGGGCACTGAAGCTTTCTTT.

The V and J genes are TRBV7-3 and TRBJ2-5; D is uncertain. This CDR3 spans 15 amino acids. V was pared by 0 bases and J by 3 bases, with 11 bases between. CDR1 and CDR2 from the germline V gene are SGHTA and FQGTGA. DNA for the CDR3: TGTGCCAGCAGCTTAACTCCCCTGGAGAAAGAGACCCAGTACTTC. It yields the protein CASSLTPLEKETQYF. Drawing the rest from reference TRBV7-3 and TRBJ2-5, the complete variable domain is GAGVSQTPSNKVTEKGKYVELRCDPISGHTALYWYRQSLGQGPEFLIYFQGTGAADDSGLPNDRFFAVRPEGSVSTLKIQRTERGDSAVYLCASSLTPLEKETQYFGPGTRLLVL.

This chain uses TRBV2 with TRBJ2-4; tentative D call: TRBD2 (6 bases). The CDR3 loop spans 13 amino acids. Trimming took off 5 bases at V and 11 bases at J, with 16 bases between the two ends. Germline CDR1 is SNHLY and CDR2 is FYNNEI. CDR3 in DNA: TGTGCCAGCAGTCGGACTACGAGTTATGTTCAGTACTTC. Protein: CASSRTTSYVQYF. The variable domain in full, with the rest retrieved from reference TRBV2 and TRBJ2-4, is EPEVTQTPSHQVTQMGQEVILRCVPISNHLYFYWYRQILGQKVEFLVSFYNNEISEKSEIFDDQFSVERPDGSNFTLKIRSTKLEDSAMYFCASSRTTSYVQYFGAGTRLSVL.

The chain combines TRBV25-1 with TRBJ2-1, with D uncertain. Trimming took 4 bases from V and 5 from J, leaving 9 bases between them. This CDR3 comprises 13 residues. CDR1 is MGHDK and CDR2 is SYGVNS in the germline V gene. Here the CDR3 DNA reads TGTGCCAGCAGTGTAACCCTTGACAATGAGCAGTTCTTC. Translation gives CASSVTLDNEQFF.

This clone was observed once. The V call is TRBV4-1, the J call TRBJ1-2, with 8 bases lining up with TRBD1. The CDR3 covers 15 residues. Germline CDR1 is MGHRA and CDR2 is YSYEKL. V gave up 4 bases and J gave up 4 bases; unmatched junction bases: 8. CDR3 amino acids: CASSPGQGAGYGYTF. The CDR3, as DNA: TGCGCCAGCAGCCCAGGCCAGGGGGCAGGCTATGGCTACACCTTC.

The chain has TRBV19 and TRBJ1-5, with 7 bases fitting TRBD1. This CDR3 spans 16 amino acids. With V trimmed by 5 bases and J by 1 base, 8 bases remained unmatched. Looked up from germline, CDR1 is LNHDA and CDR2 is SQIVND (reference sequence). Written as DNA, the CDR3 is TGTGCCAGTAGTTCTCGACAGGGAGAGAGCAATCAGCCCCAGCATTTT. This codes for CASSSRQGESNQPQHF. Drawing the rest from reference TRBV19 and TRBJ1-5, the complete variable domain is DGGITQSPKYLFRKEGQNVTLSCEQNLNHDAMYWYRQDPGQGLRLIYYSQIVNDFQKGDIAEGYSVSREKKESFPLTVTSAQKNPTAFYLCASSSRQGESNQPQHFGDGTRLSIL.

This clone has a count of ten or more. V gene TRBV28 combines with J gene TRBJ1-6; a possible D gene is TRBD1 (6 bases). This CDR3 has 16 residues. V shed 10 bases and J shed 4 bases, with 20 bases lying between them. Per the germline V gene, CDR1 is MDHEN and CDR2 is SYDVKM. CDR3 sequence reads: CATKMGGATYNSPLHF. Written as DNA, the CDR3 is TGTGCCACCAAGATGGGGGGGGCCACTTATAATTCACCCCTCCACTTT.